What follows describes a single T cell receptor (beta chain). Antigen specificity is unknown. The repertoire was sequenced with immunoSEQ multiplex PCR; TCRdb's copy has only in-frame clones and lacks some. The sample shows just over 2,000,000 clones, just under 95% of them seen only once. The CDR3 is 15 amino acids. The V gene's germline CDR1 is MGHDK and CDR2 SYGVNS. Losses at the gene ends were 6 bases for V and 3 bases for J; bases not matched to a gene: 10. Naive CD8 populations comprised CD45RO-negative cells positively selected for CCR7, excluding terminally differentiated effector memory CD45RA+ cells. Nashville, Tennessee was home to all donors, who were Caucasian adults. This entry is derived from a study of shared clonotypes between healthy human individuals. Points from the study as a whole: Sharing across four donors was highest in naive CD4 (roughly 5%) and lowest in memory CD8 (around 0.4%).

The chain recombines TRBV25-1 with TRBJ2-7; the match to TRBD2 covers 8 bases. This TCR was recovered from a man in his late teens or twenties in good health. The sample comprised naive CD8+ T cells sorted from blood. The CDR3 is CASSPGRSGGYEQYF. The CDR3 DNA reads TGTGCCAGCAGCCCGGGTCGGAGCGGGGGCTACGAGCAGTACTTC.